This T cell receptor beta chain was identified during a study of long-term antiretroviral therapy in people with HIV. Survey level was the resolution at which the v3.0 immunoSEQ assay ran. The table came from immunoSEQ multiplex PCR; TCRdb's copy has only in-frame clones and leaves some out. The table records approximately 35,000 clones, 94% of them present only once. Per the germline V gene, CDR1 is LNHDA and CDR2 is SQIVND (reference sequence). The CDR3 contains 13 residues. The ends were cut back, 7 bases at V and 1 base at J, with 8 bases in the middle. Sequences were derived from unsorted PBMCs, sampled about 5.1 years after starting antiretroviral therapy. The rearrangement links TRBV19 to TRBJ1-5; D gene ambiguous. This TCR came from a woman between 50 and 59 years old with HIV. CDR3: CASNGKSNQPQHF. The DNA for the CDR3 is TGTGCCAGTAACGGGAAGAGCAATCAGCCCCAGCATTTT. Filled out from reference TRBV19 and TRBJ1-5, the complete variable domain reads DGGITQSPKYLFRKEGQNVTLSCEQNLNHDAMYWYRQDPGQGLRLIYYSQIVNDFQKGDIAEGYSVSREKKESFPLTVTSAQKNPTAFYLCASNGKSNQPQHFGDGTRLSIL.